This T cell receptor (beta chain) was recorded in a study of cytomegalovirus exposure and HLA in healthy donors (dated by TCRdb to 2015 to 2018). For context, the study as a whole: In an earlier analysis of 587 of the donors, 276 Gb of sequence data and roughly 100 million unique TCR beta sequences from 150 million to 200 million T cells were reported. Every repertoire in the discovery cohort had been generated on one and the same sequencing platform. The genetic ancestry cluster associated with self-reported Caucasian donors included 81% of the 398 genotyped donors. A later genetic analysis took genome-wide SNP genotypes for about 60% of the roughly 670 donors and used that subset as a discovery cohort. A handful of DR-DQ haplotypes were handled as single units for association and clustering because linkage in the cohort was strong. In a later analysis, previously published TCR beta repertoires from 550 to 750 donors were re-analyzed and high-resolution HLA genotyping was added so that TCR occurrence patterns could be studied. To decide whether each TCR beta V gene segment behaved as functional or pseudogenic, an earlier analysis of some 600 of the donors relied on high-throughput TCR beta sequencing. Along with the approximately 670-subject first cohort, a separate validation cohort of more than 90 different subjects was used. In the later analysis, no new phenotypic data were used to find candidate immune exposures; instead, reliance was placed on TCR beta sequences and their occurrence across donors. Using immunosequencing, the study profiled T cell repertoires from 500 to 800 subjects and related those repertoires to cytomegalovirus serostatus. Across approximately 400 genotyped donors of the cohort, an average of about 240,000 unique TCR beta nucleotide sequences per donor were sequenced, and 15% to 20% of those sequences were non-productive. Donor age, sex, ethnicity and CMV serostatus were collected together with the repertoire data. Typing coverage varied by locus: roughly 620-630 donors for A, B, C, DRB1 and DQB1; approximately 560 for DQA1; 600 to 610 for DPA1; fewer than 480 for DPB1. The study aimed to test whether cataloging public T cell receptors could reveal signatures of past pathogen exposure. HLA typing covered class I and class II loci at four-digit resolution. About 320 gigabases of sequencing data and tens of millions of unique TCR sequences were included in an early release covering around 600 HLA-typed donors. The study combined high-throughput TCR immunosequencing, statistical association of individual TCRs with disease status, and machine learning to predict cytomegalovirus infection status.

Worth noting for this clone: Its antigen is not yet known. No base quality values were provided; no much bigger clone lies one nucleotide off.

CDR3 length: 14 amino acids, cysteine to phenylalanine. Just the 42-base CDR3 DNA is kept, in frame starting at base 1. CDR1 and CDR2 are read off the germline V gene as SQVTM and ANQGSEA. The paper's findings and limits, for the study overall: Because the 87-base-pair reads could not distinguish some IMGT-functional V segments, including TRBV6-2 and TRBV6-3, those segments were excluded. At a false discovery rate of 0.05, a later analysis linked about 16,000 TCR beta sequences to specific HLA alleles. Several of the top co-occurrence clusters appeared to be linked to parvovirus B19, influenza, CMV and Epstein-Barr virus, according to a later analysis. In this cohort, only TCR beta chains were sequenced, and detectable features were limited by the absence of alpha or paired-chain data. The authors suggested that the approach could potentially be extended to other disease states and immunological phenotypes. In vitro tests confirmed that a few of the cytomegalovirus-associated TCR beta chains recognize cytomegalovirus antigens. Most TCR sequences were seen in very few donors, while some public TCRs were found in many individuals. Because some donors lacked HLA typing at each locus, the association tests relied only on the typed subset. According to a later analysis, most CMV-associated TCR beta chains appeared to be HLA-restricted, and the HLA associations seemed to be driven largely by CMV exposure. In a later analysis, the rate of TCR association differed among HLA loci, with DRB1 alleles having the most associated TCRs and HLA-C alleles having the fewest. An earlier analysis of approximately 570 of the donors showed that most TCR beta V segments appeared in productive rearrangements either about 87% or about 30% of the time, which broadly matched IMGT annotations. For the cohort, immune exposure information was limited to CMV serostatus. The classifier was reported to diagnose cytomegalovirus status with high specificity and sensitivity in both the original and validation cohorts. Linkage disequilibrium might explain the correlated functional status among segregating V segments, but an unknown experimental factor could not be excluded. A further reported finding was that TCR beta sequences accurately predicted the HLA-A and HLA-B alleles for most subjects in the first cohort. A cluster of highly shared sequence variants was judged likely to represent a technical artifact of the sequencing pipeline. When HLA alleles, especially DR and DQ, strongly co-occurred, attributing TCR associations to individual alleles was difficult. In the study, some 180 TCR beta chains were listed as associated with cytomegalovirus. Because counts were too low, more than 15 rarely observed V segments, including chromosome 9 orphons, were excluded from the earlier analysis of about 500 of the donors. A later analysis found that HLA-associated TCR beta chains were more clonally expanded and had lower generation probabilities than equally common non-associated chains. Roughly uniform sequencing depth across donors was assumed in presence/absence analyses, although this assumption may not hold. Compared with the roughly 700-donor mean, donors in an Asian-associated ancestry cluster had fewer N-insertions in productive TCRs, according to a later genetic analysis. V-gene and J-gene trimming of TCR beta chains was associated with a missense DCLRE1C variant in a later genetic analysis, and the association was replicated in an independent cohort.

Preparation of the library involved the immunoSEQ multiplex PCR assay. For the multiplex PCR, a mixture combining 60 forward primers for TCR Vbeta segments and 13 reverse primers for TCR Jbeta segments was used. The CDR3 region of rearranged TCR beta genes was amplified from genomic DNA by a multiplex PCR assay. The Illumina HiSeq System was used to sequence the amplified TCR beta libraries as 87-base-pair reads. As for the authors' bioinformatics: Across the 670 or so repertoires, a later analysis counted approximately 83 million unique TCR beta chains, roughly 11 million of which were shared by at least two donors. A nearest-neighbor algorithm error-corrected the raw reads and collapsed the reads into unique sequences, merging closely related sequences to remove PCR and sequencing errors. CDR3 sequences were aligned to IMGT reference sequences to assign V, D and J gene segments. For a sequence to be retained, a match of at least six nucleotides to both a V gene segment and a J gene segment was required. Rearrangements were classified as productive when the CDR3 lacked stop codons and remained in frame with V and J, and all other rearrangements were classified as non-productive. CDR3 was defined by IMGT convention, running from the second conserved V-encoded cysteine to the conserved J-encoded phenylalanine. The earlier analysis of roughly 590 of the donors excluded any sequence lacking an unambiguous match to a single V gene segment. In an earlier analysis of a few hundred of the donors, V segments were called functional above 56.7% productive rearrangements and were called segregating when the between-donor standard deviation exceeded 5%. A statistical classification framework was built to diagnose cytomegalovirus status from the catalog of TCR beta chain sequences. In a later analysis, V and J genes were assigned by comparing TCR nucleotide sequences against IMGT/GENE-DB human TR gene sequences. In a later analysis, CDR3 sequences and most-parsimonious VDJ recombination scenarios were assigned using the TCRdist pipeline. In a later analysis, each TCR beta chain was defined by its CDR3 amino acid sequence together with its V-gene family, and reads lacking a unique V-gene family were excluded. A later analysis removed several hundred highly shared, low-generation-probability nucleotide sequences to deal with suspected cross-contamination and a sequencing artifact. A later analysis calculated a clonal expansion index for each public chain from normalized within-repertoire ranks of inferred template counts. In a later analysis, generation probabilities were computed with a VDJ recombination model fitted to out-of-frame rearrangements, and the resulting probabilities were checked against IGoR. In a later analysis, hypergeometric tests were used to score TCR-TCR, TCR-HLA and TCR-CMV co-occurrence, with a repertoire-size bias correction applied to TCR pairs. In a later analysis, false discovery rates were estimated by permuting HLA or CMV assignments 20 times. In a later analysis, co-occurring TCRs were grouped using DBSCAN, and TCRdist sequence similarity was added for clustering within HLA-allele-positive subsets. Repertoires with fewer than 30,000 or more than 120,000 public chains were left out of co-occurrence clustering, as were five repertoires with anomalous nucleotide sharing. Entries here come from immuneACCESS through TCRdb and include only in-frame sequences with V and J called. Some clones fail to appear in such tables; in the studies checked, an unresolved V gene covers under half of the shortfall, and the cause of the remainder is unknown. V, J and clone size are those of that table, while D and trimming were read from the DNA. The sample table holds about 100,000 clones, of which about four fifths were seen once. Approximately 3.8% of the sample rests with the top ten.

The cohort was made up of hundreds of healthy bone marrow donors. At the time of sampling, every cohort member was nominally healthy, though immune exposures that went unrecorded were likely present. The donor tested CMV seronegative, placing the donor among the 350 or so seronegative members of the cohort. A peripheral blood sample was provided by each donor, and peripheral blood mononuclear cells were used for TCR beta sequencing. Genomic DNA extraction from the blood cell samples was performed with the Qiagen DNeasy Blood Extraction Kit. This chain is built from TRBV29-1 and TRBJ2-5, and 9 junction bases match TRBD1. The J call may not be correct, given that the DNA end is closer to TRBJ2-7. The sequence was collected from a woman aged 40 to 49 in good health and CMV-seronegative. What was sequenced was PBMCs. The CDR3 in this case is CSVGPGQGSYEQYF. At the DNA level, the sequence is TGCAGCGTTGGTCCGGGACAGGGCTCCTACGAGCAGTACTTC.